The following is a T cell receptor (beta chain) sequence with its context. Its cognate antigen has yet to be identified. No much larger clonotype is one base removed from it; base qualities were not supplied. These data belong to a study of blood T cell repertoires in COVID-19 (TCRdb year 2020). General notes on the study: Samples covering the acute and convalescent phases of COVID-19 were provided by collaborators in the United States, Italy and Spain. HLA class I and class II types, where available, came from metadata supplied by the sample provider rather than from assay-based typing. The material from the prospective study consisted of cDNA or gDNA derived from T cells, B-cell-depleted T cells, or PBMCs. The sample metadata nearly always contained a de-identified subject ID, COVID-19 status, age in years and sex. Deeply sampled blood TCRbeta repertoires from subjects exposed to, actively infected with, or recovered from COVID-19 were included in the dataset. The repertoires were released in a freely available public database intended as a resource for research on the immune response to SARS-CoV-2. Samples were obtained from the ongoing ImmuneRACE study (first 160 participants) and from some 1,300 subjects provided by 6 global collaborators.

The CDR3 sequence holds 17 residues, the cysteine and phenylalanine included. Only the CDR3 part of the read is kept: 51 bases, read in frame from the first base. The germline V gene sets CDR1 to SGHDT and CDR2 to YYEEEE. V sheds 0 bases and J sheds 8 bases, leaving 20 bases between their ends. TCRbeta CDR3 regions were amplified from genomic DNA by means of the immunoSEQ Assay, a bias-controlled multiplex PCR. The authors' analysis ran thus. The number of nucleated cells in each sample was estimated from the amplification of reference gene primers within the assay. To quantify the absolute abundance of each unique TCRbeta CDR3 rearrangement, sequence reads were collapsed and filtered. For each sample, productive Simpson clonality was calculated as the square root of Simpson's diversity index over productive rearrangements. TCRdb took over this immuneACCESS table, retaining in-frame rearrangements with V and J assigned. Such tables are incomplete; in checked studies, under half of the missing clones stem from an unresolved V gene, and the remainder is unexplained. That table is the source of V, J and clone size, and D and trimming were worked out from the DNA. The sample table holds 200,000 or so clones, of which 85% to 90% were seen once. Of the sample, around 2.9% is held by the ten largest clones.

Each collaborating institution followed its own protocols to collect whole blood in K2EDTA tubes. Collaborator samples were shipped for TCRbeta analysis as frozen whole blood, isolated PBMCs, or DNA extracted from either sample type. The research as a whole found: Clinical and demographic metadata were provided uncurated, with the amount varying by source and participant.

This receptor was identified in a woman aged 55-69 years with acute or convalescent COVID-19. The V and J genes are TRBV5-6 and TRBJ1-4, with TRBD1 tentatively as D gene (5 bases match). Sequencing used peripheral blood. The DNA sequence is TGTGCCAGCAGCTTGGGGGACGGGGGATATCGTTTAGAAAAACTGTTTTTT. This encodes CASSLGDGGYRLEKLFF.